One sample yielded the 2 T cell receptor beta chains listed below, sequenced in a study of prognosis after radiotherapy for stage I lung cancer. Two-round multiplex PCR on genomic DNA was the method by which TCR beta CDR3 was amplified. Primers were specific to each TRBV and TRBJ gene in first-round PCR. TCRdb reanalysed the multiplex PCR reads using MiXCR and keeps one entry per CDR3 protein. Among 27,000 or so distinct CDR3 sequences, just over 40% were seen once, and the ten largest hold 25% to 35%. The specimen was PBMCs, collected before or after stereotactic body radiation therapy (not recorded which). These receptors were taken from a donor at least 50 years old with non-small cell lung cancer.

In its sample, this clonotype was seen many times. This chain uses TRBV6-1 with TRBJ1-1, with a tentative D call TRBD1 (6 bases). CDR3 length equals 11 residues. The ends were cut back, 6 bases at V and 11 bases at J, with 13 bases in the middle. Germline-derived CDR1 and CDR2 are MNHNS and SASEGT. CDR3 protein: CASSKDRRAFF. In DNA, the CDR3 is TGTGCCAGCAGCAAAGACAGGCGGGCTTTCTTT.

As regards this clonotype: This likely stems from a read error, as it lies one base from a far larger clone. This sequence joins TRBV6-4 and TRBJ2-6; no clear D. V was trimmed by 7 bases and J by 3 bases, leaving 7 bases between them. CDR3 length equals 13 residues. Germline assignment: CDR1 MRHNA and CDR2 SNTAGT. The CDR3 DNA reads TGTGCCAGCAACCAGAGTGGGGCCAACGTCCTGACTTTC. Its protein product is CASNQSGANVLTF.